This TCR beta chain was documented in a study of blood T cell repertoires in COVID-19. Study information: Samples taken during acute and convalescent COVID-19 were collected in the United States, Italy and Spain. In each case, the material was cDNA or gDNA derived from T cells, B-cell-depleted T cells, or PBMCs.

The V segment lost 4 bases and the J segment 9 bases; nucleotides outside the gene matches: 9. The CDR3 spans 14 residues. Germline CDR1 and CDR2: KGHDR and SFDVKD. Authors' processing steps: Amplified reference gene primers provided the basis for estimating nucleated cell counts. TCRdb's copy holds only in-frame clones and misses some; the assay was immunoSEQ multiplex PCR. V and J calls and clone size follow that table, whereas D and trimming were derived from the DNA. Here the sample spans about 59,000 clones, 70% to 90% being singletons. The source material was peripheral blood. The clonotype comes from a man aged 55 to 69 with acute or convalescent COVID-19. V gene TRBV24-1 combines with J gene TRBJ2-7; TRBD1 matches at 9 bases. The CDR3 spells CATSDPGQGTGQYF. The CDR3 DNA reads TGTGCCACCAGTGACCCGGGACAGGGAACCGGGCAGTACTTC.